This T cell receptor (beta chain) was recorded in a study of shared clonotypes between healthy human individuals. Points from the study as a whole: Between several donors, naive CD4 clonotypes were shared at a level of around 5.1%. The four-donor shared clonotypes exceeded non-shared clonotypes in generation probability, with non-shared ones scoring lower.

From germline, CDR1 is SGHAT and CDR2 FQNNGV. CDR3 length: 14 amino acids. Trimming shortened V by 4 bases and J by 3 bases, and 12 bases separated the two germline ends. Data came from immunoSEQ multiplex PCR; TCRdb stores just in-frame clones and leaves some out. Among some 1 million clones listed, roughly 70% were seen once. In regard to this clone: The antigen remains undetermined.

What was sequenced was memory CD4+ T cells sorted from blood. Subset in this sample: CD45RA-negative fraction. The TCR comes from a man aged 18 to 30 in good health. The chain carries TRBV11-2 and TRBJ1-1, with D hard to call. The CDR3 protein is CASSYAGSYTEAFF. CDR3 coding DNA: TGTGCCAGCAGCTACGCCGGGAGTTACACTGAAGCTTTCTTT.